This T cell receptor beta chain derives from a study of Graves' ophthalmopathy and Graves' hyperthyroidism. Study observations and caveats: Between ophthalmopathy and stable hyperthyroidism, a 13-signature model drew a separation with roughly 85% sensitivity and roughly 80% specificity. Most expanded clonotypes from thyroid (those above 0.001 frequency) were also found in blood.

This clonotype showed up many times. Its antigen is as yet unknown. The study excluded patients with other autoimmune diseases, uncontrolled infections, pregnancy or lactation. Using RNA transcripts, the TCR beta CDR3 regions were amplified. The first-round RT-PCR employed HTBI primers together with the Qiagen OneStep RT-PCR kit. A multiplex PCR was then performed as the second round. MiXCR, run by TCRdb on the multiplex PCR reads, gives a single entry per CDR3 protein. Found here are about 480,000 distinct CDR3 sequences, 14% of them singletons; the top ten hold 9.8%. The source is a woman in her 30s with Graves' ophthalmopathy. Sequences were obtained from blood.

The CDR3 sequence: CASSYPRRSWEETQYF. CDR3 sequence (DNA): TGTGCCAGCAGTTACCCGCGGCGGTCATGGGAAGAGACCCAGTACTTC. This chain uses TRBV6-2 or TRBV6-3 with TRBJ2-5; D call uncertain. From germline, CDR1 is MNHEY and CDR2 SVGEGT. V lost 2 bases and J lost 3, with 16 bases in between. The CDR3 covers 16 residues.